Below, one TCR beta chain is given with its context. Original analysis: Reference gene primer amplification gave nucleated cell count estimates. Repertoires were generated with immunoSEQ multiplex PCR, while TCRdb's copy carries only in-frame clones and drops some. Clone size and the V and J calls come from that table; the DNA yielded D and trimming. The table lists some 200,000 clones, around 87% of them singletons. This sample was included in a study of blood T cell repertoires in COVID-19. Overall study: Sample material is recorded as cDNA or gDNA derived from T cells, B-cell-depleted T cells, or PBMCs.

Trimming left V 1 base short and J 5 bases short, with 20 bases between. The germline V gene encodes CDR1 KGHSH and CDR2 LQKENI. This CDR3 contains 17 residues. V and J are TRBV18 and TRBJ1-1, with D possibly being TRBD1 (6 bases). Sequences were obtained from peripheral blood. The TCR originated in a man aged 35 to 55 with active or convalescent COVID-19. CDR3 region: CASSPRPHFRGRTEAFF. DNA of the CDR3: TGTGCCAGCTCACCACGGCCCCACTTCAGGGGCAGGACTGAAGCTTTCTTT.